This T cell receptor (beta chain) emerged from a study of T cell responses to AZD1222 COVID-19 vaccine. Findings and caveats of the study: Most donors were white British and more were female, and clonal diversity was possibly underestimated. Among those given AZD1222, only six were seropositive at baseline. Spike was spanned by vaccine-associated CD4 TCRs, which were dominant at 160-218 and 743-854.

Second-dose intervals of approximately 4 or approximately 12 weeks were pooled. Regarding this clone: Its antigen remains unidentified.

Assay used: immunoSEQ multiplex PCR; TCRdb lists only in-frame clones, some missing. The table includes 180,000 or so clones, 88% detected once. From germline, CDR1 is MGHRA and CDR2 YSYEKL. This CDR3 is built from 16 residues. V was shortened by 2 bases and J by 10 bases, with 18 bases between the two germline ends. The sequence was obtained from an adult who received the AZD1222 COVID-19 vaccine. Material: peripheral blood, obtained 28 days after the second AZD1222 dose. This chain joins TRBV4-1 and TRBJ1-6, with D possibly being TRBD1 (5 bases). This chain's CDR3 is CASSQIHGRVDSPLHF. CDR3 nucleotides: TGCGCCAGCAGCCAAATCCACGGCAGGGTGGACTCACCCCTCCACTTT.